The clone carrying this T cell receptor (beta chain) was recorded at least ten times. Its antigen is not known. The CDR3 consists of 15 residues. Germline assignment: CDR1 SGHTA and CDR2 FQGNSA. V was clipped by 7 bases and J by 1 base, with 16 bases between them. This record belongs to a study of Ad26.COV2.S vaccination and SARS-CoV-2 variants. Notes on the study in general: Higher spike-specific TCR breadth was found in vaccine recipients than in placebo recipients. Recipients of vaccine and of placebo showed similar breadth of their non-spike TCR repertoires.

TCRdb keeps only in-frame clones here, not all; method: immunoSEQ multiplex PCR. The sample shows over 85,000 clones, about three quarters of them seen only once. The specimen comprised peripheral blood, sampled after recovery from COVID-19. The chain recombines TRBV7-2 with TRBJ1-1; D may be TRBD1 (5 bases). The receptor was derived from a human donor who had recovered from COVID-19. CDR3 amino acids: CASTWTDGGNTEAFF. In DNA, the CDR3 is TGTGCCAGCACTTGGACCGATGGGGGGAACACTGAAGCTTTCTTT.